These 10 T cell receptor beta chains originate from one sample sequenced in a study of blood T cell repertoires in COVID-19. Repertoires were generated with immunoSEQ multiplex PCR, while TCRdb's copy carries only in-frame clones and drops some. This sample has 150,000 or so clones, with approximately 91% found just once. Sequenced input: peripheral blood. Receptor source: a man between 18 and 29 years old with acute or convalescent COVID-19.

The chain uses TRBV2 and TRBJ1-2; no clear D gene. CDR1 is SNHLY, CDR2 FYNNEI, per germline. There are 11 residues in the CDR3. Trimming shortened V by 3 bases and J by 10 bases, and 9 bases separated the two germline ends. CDR3 DNA: TGTGCCAGCAGTGAGGAGAGAGTCTACACCTTC. It specifies CASSEERVYTF.

This chain uses TRBV18 with TRBJ1-2, with D unclear. CDR1 KGHSH and CDR2 LQKENI come from the germline V gene. V dropped 5 bases and J dropped 0 bases, with 10 bases sitting between them. The CDR3 length is 14 residues. CDR3 loop: CASSGGPANYGYTF. The CDR3 nucleotides are TGTGCCAGCTCAGGAGGGCCTGCTAACTATGGCTACACCTTC. The full variable domain, rest sourced from reference TRBV18 and TRBJ1-2, is NAGVMQNPRHLVRRRGQEARLRCSPMKGHSHVYWYRQLPEEGLKFMVYLQKENIIDESGMPKERFSAEFPKEGPSILRIQQVVRGDSAAYFCASSGGPANYGYTFGSGTRLTVV.

CDR3 coding DNA: TGTGCCAGTACCAAAACAGGGCGCAATGAGCAGTTCTTC. Translating it yields CASTKTGRNEQFF. V gene TRBV19 combines with J gene TRBJ2-1; TRBD1 might be the D (6 bases). This CDR3 has 13 residues. The ends were cut back, 7 bases at V and 6 bases at J, with 13 bases in the middle. Germline CDR1 and CDR2: LNHDA and SQIVND (reference sequence).

The chain combines TRBV4-1 with TRBJ1-1; 8 nucleotides match TRBD1. This CDR3 spans 15 amino acids. The V gene end was trimmed by 2 bases and the J gene end by 3 bases; junction bases not matched to a gene: 5. Germline V lookup: CDR1 MGHRA, CDR2 YSYEKL. The CDR3 here is CASSQQGAPDTEAFF. Here the CDR3 DNA reads TGCGCCAGCAGCCAACAGGGGGCGCCGGACACTGAAGCTTTCTTT.

The chain joins TRBV19 to TRBJ2-2, with 15 bases identical to TRBD2. Germline V gene sequence: CDR1 LNHDA, CDR2 SQIVND (reference sequence). V lost 3 bases and J lost 6; bases outside the gene matches: 11. The CDR3 runs 19 residues. The CDR3 region is CASSILWTSGRAKAGELFF. The CDR3 bases are TGTGCCAGTAGTATCCTTTGGACTAGCGGGAGGGCCAAGGCCGGGGAGCTGTTTTTT.

The rearrangement joins TRBV6-5 to TRBJ1-5; 7 nucleotides agree with TRBD1. The CDR3 is made up of 15 amino acids. Per the germline V gene, CDR1 is MNHEY and CDR2 is SVGAGI. After removal of 6 bases from V and 2 bases from J, the junction contained 7 bases not matched to a gene. The CDR3: CASSNTGVGNQPQHF. CDR3 nucleotide sequence: TGTGCCAGCAGCAACACAGGGGTCGGCAATCAGCCCCAGCATTTT.

This chain uses TRBV20-1 with TRBJ1-1, with a possible D match to TRBD1 (5 bases). Germline V gives CDR1 DFQATT, CDR2 SNEGSKA (reference sequence). The CDR3 has 13 residues. V was pared by 3 bases and J by 0 bases, with 8 bases between. In nucleotides, the CDR3 is TGCAGTGCTAGTAGACAGTTGAACACTGAAGCTTTCTTT. Translation: CSASRQLNTEAFF.

The V call is TRBV19, the J call TRBJ1-6; D might be TRBD1 (5 bases). This CDR3 contains 14 residues. Germline-derived CDR1 and CDR2 are LNHDA and SQIVND (reference sequence). The V end was cut by 4 bases, the J end by 3 bases, with 7 bases between. DNA for the CDR3: TGTGCCAGTAGTAGTAGGGGCTATAATTCACCCCTCCACTTT. Translated, it gives CASSSRGYNSPLHF. The variable domain in full, with the rest retrieved from reference TRBV19 and TRBJ1-6, is DGGITQSPKYLFRKEGQNVTLSCEQNLNHDAMYWYRQDPGQGLRLIYYSQIVNDFQKGDIAEGYSVSREKKESFPLTVTSAQKNPTAFYLCASSSRGYNSPLHFGNGTRLTVT.

This clone came up once. V usage is TRBV12-3 or TRBV12-4 and J usage is TRBJ1-2; D possibly corresponds to TRBD1 (5 bases). Trimming took off 6 bases at V and 9 bases at J, with 17 bases between the two ends. The CDR3 spans 13 residues. The CDR3 region has the DNA TGTGCCAGCAGCAACGGACAAGCGTTTAGCTACACCTTC. Encoded protein: CASSNGQAFSYTF.

CDR3 residues: CASSELGSNQPQHF. The CDR3, as DNA: TGTGCCAGCAGTGAACTTGGTAGTAATCAGCCCCAGCATTTT. The rearrangement joins TRBV6-1 to TRBJ1-5, with D unresolved. This CDR3 comprises 14 residues. The germline gives CDR1 MNHNS, CDR2 SASEGT. Trimming pared 2 bases from V and 4 bases from J, leaving 9 bases between.